This T cell receptor (beta chain) was found in a study of T cell repertoires in cytomegalovirus infection. About the research overall: Use of recently identified HLA-C-restricted and well-studied HLA-B-restricted CMV epitopes was part of the study. Indications came from public TCR beta signatures; they pointed to CMV infection and to a matching HLA type.

TCRdb analysed the reads with MiXCR anew, one entry per CDR3 protein. The profile shows roughly 160,000 distinct CDR3 sequences, about 20% of them singletons. This clonotype was counted only a few times. Its target is not known. Germline-derived CDR1 and CDR2 are MGHRA and YSYEKL. This CDR3 is built from 13 residues. V lost 0 bases and J 11 bases, leaving 13 bases between the germline ends. Study outcomes and limitations: Ex vivo responses were dominated by HLA-C-restricted CMV-specific TCR beta clonotypes.

Material: CD8+ T cells from cultured PBMCs, obtained from culture after CMV antigen stimulation. V usage is TRBV4-1 and J usage is TRBJ1-1; D is ambiguous. This sequence was found in a human donor in good health (CMV status not recorded). Some clones in this sample may be carry-over from other donors' samples. The CDR3: CASSQEKGIDAFF. In DNA form, the CDR3 reads TGCGCCAGCAGCCAAGAAAAGGGAATCGACGCTTTCTTT.